Listed below are T cell receptor beta chains from one sample, sequenced in a study of glioma-infiltrating T cells. TCRdb re-called the multiplex PCR reads with MiXCR, one entry per CDR3 protein. The sample lists approximately 110,000 distinct CDR3 sequences, roughly 25% occurring once. Sequences were obtained from glioma tissue, nonneoplastic brain tissue, or PBMCs (not recorded which). The receptors come from a human donor with low-grade glioma or glioblastoma, undergoing nonglioma brain surgery, or in good health (not recorded which). The CDR3 runs from the conserved cysteine through the conserved F or W. The D gene is left open where the match is weak. Rows may omit the clone size; those that give it use once, few, many or a size class.

clone size,D gene,J gene,V gene,CDR3 protein,CDR3 DNA
many,.,TRBJ2-5,TRBV6-1,CASSRQVRETQYF,TGTGCCAGCAGTCGACAGGTCCGGGAGACCCAGTACTTC
.,TRBD2,TRBJ2-1,TRBV7-9,CASSLLAGVGNEQFF,TGTGCCAGCAGCCTACTAGCGGGAGTTGGCAATGAGCAGTTCTTC
few,.,TRBJ2-1,TRBV6-2/TRBV6-3,CASSYFGEQFF,TGTGCCAGCAGTTACTTTGGGGAGCAGTTCTTC
many,.,TRBJ1-5,TRBV4-1,CASAPQGALNQPQHF,TGCGCCAGCGCGCCTCAGGGAGCTCTCAATCAGCCCCAGCATTTT
many,.,TRBJ2-5,TRBV4-1,CASSQEIVRGQETQYF,TGCGCCAGCAGCCAAGAAATTGTGCGGGGCCAAGAGACCCAGTACTTC
many,.,TRBJ1-5,TRBV7-9,CASSLGGGADQPQHF,TGTGCCAGCAGCTTAGGAGGAGGGGCAGATCAGCCCCAGCATTTT
few,TRBD1,TRBJ1-1,TRBV11-2,CASSPRRDRENTEAFF,TGTGCCAGCAGCCCCAGGAGGGACAGGGAGAACACTGAAGCTTTCTTT
.,.,TRBJ2-6,TRBV7-2,CASSLMGDPSGANVLTF,TGTGCCAGCAGCTTAATGGGGGACCCCTCTGGGGCCAACGTCCTGACTTTC
many,.,TRBJ2-3,TRBV4-2,CASSQERDGGPDTQYF,TGTGCCAGCAGCCAAGAACGGGACGGAGGCCCAGATACGCAGTATTTT
many,.,TRBJ2-1,TRBV19,CASSYLSSYNEQFF,TGTGCCAGTAGCTACTTAAGCTCCTACAATGAGCAGTTCTTC
few,.,TRBJ2-1,TRBV7-3,CASSLNGLPGPDEQFF,TGTGCCAGCAGCTTAAATGGGCTGCCTGGCCCCGATGAGCAGTTCTTC
many,.,TRBJ1-2,TRBV25-1,CASSAPGGSYGYTF,TGTGCCAGCAGCGCCCCTGGGGGGAGCTATGGCTACACCTTC
many,TRBD2,TRBJ2-2,TRBV4-3,CASNPSGRNTGELFF,TGCGCCAGCAACCCTAGCGGGAGGAACACCGGGGAGCTGTTTTTT
many,TRBD2,TRBJ2-4,TRBV2,CASSGRGNIQYF,TGTGCCTCTAGCGGGAGGGGGAACATTCAGTACTTC
many,TRBD2,TRBJ2-7,TRBV19,CASSPDAGGYEQYF,TGTGCCAGTAGCCCAGACGCGGGGGGCTACGAGCAGTACTTC
few,.,TRBJ2-7,TRBV29-1,CSVVPRDYEQYF,TGCAGCGTTGTCCCAAGGGACTACGAGCAGTACTTC
many,.,TRBJ2-1,TRBV20-1,CSASTSQKGNEQFF,TGCAGTGCTAGCACTAGCCAAAAAGGCAATGAGCAGTTCTTC
.,.,TRBJ2-7,TRBV6-2/TRBV6-3,CASSATRVSSYEQYF,TGTGCCAGCAGTGCAACCAGGGTATCTTCCTACGAGCAGTACTTC
many,.,TRBJ2-3,TRBV29-1,CSATEGTDTQYF,TGCAGCGCGACTGAGGGCACAGATACGCAGTATTTT
many,.,TRBJ1-1,TRBV7-9,CASSLLVNTEAFF,TGTGCCAGCAGCTTACTAGTGAACACTGAAGCTTTCTTT
.,.,TRBJ2-2,TRBV12-3/TRBV12-4,CASSYRAGNTGELFF,TGTGCCAGCAGTTACCGGGCCGGAAACACCGGGGAGCTGTTTTTT
few,.,TRBJ2-1,TRBV12-3/TRBV12-4,CASSTDHLRYNEQFF,TGTGCCAGCAGCACGGACCATCTTCGCTACAATGAGCAGTTCTTC
many,.,TRBJ1-5,TRBV27,CASRADRLVGPQHF,TGTGCCAGCAGGGCCGATAGATTGGTGGGGCCCCAGCATTTT
.,TRBD1,TRBJ1-1,TRBV30,CAWSDSGGVTEAFF,TGTGCCTGGAGTGACTCAGGGGGGGTAACTGAAGCTTTCTTT